This T cell receptor beta chain was retrieved from a study of blood T cells in healthy people across ages. This CDR3 has 15 amino acids. CDR1 and CDR2 from the germline V gene are SGHTA and FQGTGA. The V end was cut by 2 bases, the J end by 1 base, with 11 bases between. Alongside a J-beta primer mix, a sample-barcoded 5' primer served in a second PCR lasting roughly 6 to 11 cycles. TCRdb reprocessed the 5' RACE reads via MiXCR and lists one record per CDR3 protein. This sample carries under 2 million distinct CDR3 sequences, roughly a third of them seen once, and the ten largest clones take around 11%.

Material for sequencing was blood. The TCR was taken from a woman in her twenties or thirties in good health. The chain couples TRBV7-3 to TRBJ1-1; D uncertain. The CDR3, as DNA: TGTGCCAGCAGCTTACTGGGAATTAAGAACACTGAAGCTTTCTTT. Amino acids: CASSLLGIKNTEAFF.